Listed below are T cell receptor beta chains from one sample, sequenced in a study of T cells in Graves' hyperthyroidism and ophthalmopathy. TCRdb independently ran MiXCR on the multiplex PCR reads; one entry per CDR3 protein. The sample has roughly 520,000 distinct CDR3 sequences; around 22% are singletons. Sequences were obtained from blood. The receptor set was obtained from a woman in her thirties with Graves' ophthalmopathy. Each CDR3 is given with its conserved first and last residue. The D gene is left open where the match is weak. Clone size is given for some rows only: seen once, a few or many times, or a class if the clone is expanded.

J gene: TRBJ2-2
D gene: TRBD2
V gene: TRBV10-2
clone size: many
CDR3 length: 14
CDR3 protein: CASSEALAGGELFF
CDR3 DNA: TGCGCCAGCAGTGAGGCATTAGCGGGCGGGGAGCTGTTTTTT

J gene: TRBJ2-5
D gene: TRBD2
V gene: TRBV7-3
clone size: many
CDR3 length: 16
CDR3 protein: CASSLTAGGLQETQYF
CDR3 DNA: TGTGCCAGCAGCTTAACAGCGGGGGGGCTGCAAGAGACCCAGTACTTC

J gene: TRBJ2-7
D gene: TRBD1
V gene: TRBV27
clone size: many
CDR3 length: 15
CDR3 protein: CASSFQEQGAYEQYF
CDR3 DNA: TGTGCCAGCAGTTTTCAAGAACAGGGGGCCTACGAGCAGTACTTC

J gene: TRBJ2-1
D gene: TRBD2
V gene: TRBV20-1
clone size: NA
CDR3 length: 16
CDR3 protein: CSAPRAGGGAYNEQFF
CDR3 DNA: TGCAGTGCTCCCCGAGCAGGCGGGGGGGCATACAATGAGCAGTTCTTC

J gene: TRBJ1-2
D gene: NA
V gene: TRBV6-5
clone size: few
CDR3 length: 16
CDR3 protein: CASSSSTDPTNYGYTF
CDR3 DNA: TGTGCCAGCAGTTCGAGCACCGACCCTACTAACTATGGCTACACCTTC

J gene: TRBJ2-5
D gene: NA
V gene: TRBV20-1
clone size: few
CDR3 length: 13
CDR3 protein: CSAARTAQETQYF
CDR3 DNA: TGCAGTGCGGCAAGGACGGCCCAAGAGACCCAGTACTTC

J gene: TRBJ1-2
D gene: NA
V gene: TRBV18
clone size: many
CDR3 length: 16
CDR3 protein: CASSPFKGSANYGYTF
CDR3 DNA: TGTGCCAGCTCACCTTTTAAGGGTTCGGCTAACTATGGCTACACCTTC

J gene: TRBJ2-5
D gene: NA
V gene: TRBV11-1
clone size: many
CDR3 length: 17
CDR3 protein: CASSLSDAHRGHETQYF
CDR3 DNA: TGTGCCAGCAGCTTATCCGACGCTCACCGGGGACATGAGACCCAGTACTTC

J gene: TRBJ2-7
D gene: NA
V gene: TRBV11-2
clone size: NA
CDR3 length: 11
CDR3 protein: CASSLFLEQYF
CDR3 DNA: TGTGCCAGCAGCTTATTCCTCGAGCAGTACTTC

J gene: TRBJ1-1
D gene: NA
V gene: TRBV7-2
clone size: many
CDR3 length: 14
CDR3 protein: CASSMDSVYTEAFF
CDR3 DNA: TGTGCCAGCAGCATGGACAGTGTTTACACTGAAGCTTTCTTT

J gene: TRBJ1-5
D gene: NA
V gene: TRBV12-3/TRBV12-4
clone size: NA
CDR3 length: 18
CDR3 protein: CASSLWQGGGYSNQPQHF
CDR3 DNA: TGTGCCAGCAGCTTGTGGCAGGGAGGAGGTTATAGCAATCAGCCCCAGCATTTT

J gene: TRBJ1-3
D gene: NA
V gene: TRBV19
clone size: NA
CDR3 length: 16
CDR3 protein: CASSPRGRISGNTIYF
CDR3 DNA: TGTGCCAGTAGTCCACGGGGACGGATCTCTGGAAACACCATATATTTT

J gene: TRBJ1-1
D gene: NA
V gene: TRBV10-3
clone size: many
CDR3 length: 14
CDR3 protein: CAISEIRGGTEAFF
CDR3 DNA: TGTGCCATCAGTGAGATCAGGGGAGGGACTGAAGCTTTCTTT

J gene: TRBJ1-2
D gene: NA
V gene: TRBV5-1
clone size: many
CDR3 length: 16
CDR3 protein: CASSIGNAGPHYGYTF
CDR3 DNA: TGCGCCAGCAGCATTGGGAATGCGGGACCACACTATGGCTACACCTTC

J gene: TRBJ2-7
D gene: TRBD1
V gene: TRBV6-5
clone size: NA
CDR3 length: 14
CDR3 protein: CASSYGQGAREQYF
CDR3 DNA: TGTGCCAGCAGTTACGGCCAGGGGGCGCGTGAGCAGTACTTC

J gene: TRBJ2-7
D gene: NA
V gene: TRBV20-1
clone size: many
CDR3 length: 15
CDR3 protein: CSARDQGQTSYEQYF
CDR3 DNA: TGCAGTGCTAGAGACCAAGGACAGACCTCCTACGAGCAGTACTTC

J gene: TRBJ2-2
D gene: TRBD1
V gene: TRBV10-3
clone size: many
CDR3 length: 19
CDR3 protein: CAISESWGQGASVTGELFF
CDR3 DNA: TGTGCCATCAGTGAGTCCTGGGGACAGGGGGCGAGTGTCACCGGGGAGCTGTTTTTT

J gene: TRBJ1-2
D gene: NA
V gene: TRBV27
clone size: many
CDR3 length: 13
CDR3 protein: CASSFKGRNGYTF
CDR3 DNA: TGTGCCAGCAGTTTTAAGGGGCGGAATGGCTACACCTTC

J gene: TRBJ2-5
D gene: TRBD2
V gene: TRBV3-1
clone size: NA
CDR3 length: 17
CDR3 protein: CASSQGSGGGALETQYF
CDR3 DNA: TGTGCCAGCAGCCAAGGTTCCGGCGGGGGGGCCCTGGAGACCCAGTACTTC

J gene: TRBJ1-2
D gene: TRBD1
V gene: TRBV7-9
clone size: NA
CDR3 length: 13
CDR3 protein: CASGPRGHDGYTF
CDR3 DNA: TGTGCCAGCGGACCAAGGGGGCACGATGGCTACACCTTC

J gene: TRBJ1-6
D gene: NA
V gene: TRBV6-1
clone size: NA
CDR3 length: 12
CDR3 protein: CASRNANSPLHF
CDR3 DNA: TGTGCCAGCAGGAACGCGAATTCACCCCTCCACTTT

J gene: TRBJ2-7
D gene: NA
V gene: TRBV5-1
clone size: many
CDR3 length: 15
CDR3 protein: CASSFQDNLSYEQYF
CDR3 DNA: TGCGCCAGCAGCTTCCAGGACAACCTCTCCTACGAGCAGTACTTC

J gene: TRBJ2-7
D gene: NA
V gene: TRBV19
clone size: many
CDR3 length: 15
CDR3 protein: CASSVGPGRFYEQYF
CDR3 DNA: TGTGCCAGTAGCGTTGGGCCAGGGAGGTTCTACGAGCAGTACTTC

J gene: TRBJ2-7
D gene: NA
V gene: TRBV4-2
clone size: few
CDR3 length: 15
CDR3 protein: CASSQDGATYYKQYF
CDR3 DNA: TGTGCCAGCAGCCAAGATGGGGCCACCTACTACAAGCAGTACTTC

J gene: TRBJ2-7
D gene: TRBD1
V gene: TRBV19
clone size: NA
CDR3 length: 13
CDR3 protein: CASTRQGSYEQYF
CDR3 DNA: TGTGCCAGTACCCGACAGGGCTCCTACGAGCAGTACTTC

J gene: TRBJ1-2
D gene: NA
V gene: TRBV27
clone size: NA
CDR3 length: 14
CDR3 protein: CASTAGRGPYGYTF
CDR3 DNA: TGTGCCAGCACCGCCGGGAGAGGACCCTATGGCTACACCTTC

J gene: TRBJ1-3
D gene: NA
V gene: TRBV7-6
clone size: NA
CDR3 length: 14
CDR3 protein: CASSLLTTGNTIYF
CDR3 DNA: TGTGCCAGCAGCTTGTTGACTACTGGAAACACCATATATTTT

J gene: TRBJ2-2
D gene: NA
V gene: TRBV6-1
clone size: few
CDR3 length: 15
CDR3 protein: CASSPWGGNTGELFF
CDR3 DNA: TGTGCCAGCAGTCCCTGGGGTGGAAACACCGGGGAGCTGTTTTTT

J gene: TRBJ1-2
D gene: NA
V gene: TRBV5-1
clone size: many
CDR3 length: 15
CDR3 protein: CASSYLRAANYGYTF
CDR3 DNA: TGCGCCAGCAGCTACCTGCGGGCAGCTAACTATGGCTACACCTTC

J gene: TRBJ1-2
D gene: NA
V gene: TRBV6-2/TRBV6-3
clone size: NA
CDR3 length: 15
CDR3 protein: CASSYYMETRYGYTF
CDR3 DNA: TGTGCCAGCAGTTACTATATGGAGACCCGCTATGGCTACACCTTC

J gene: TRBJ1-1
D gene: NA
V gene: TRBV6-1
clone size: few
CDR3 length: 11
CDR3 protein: CASNNRNEAFF
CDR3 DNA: TGTGCCAGCAACAACAGGAATGAAGCTTTCTTT

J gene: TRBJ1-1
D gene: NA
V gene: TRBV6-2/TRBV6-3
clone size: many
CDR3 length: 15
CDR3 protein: CASSPRDRRNTEAFF
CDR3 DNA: TGTGCCAGCAGTCCCCGGGACCGAAGGAACACTGAAGCTTTCTTT

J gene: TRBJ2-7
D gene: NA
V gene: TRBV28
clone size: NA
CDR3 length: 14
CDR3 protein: CATHGSRVYYEQYF
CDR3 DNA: TGTGCCACCCACGGGAGCAGGGTCTACTACGAGCAGTACTTC

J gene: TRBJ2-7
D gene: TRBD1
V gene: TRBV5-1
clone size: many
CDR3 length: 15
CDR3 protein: CASSTPGQGFYEQYF
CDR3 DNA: TGCGCCAGCAGCACCCCGGGACAGGGTTTCTACGAGCAGTACTTC

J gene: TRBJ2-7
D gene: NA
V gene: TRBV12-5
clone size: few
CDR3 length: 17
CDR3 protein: CASAWGIGRATPYEQYF
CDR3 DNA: TGTGCTAGTGCCTGGGGAATAGGCAGGGCAACCCCTTACGAGCAGTACTTC

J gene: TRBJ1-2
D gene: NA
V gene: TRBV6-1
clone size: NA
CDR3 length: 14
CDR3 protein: CASSESDLIYGYTF
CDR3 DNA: TGTGCCAGCAGCGAATCGGACCTTATCTATGGCTACACCTTC

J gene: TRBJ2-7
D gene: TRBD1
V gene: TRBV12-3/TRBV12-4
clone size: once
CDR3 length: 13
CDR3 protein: CASTNRQGKEQYF
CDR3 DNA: TGTGCCAGCACGAACCGACAGGGGAAGGAGCAGTACTTC

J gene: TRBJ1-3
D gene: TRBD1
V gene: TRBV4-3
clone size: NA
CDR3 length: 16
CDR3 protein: CASSQGQASSGNTIYF
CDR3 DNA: TGCGCCAGCAGCCAGGGACAGGCCAGCTCTGGAAACACCATATATTTT

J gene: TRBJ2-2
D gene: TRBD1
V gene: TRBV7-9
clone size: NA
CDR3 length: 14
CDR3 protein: CASSTDRDTGELFF
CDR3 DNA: TGTGCCAGCAGCACCGACAGGGACACCGGGGAGCTGTTTTTT

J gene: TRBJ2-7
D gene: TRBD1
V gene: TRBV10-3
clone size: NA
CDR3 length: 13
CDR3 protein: CAMGTGDNYEQYF
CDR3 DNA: TGTGCCATGGGGACAGGGGACAACTACGAGCAGTACTTC

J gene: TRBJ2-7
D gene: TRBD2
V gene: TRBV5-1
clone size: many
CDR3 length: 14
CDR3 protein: CASSLREDAYEQYF
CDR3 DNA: TGCGCCAGCAGCTTGCGGGAGGACGCCTACGAGCAGTACTTC

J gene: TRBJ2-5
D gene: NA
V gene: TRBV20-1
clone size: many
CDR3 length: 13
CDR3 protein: CSARQGLQETQYF
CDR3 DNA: TGCAGTGCTAGACAGGGCCTCCAAGAGACCCAGTACTTC

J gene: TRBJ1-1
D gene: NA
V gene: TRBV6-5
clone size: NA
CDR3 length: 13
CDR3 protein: CASSYSVQTEAFF
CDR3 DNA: TGTGCCAGCAGTTACTCGGTACAGACTGAAGCTTTCTTT